Listed below are T cell receptor beta chains from one sample, sequenced in a study of blood T cell repertoires in COVID-19. Repertoires were generated with immunoSEQ multiplex PCR, while TCRdb's copy carries only in-frame clones and drops some. The data hold approximately 170,000 clones, with around 86% observed a single time. The specimen was peripheral blood. These receptors were obtained from a man aged 50-60 years with active or convalescent COVID-19. The CDR3 runs from the conserved cysteine through the conserved F or W. Fields, in order: D gene, J gene, clone size, V gene, CDR3 protein, CDR3 DNA. A D gene is named only where the DNA matches it firmly. Only some rows state a clone size, as once, few, many or a class for expanded clones.

d_gene: TRBD2; j_gene: TRBJ2-1; abundance: -; v_gene: TRBV9; CDR3aa: CASNPGGQNEQFF; CDR3nt: TGTGCCAGCAATCCGGGAGGACAAAATGAGCAGTTCTTC
d_gene: -; j_gene: TRBJ1-2; abundance: -; v_gene: TRBV28; CDR3aa: CASSLWAGSTNNYGYTF; CDR3nt: TGTGCCAGCAGTTTATGGGCGGGGAGCACAAATAACTATGGCTACACCTTC
d_gene: TRBD1; j_gene: TRBJ2-5; abundance: -; v_gene: TRBV18; CDR3aa: CASSLGQGAAETQYF; CDR3nt: TGTGCCAGCTCCCTCGGACAGGGGGCGGCGGAGACCCAGTACTTC
d_gene: -; j_gene: TRBJ1-1; abundance: -; v_gene: TRBV12-3/TRBV12-4; CDR3aa: CASSLGANTEAFF; CDR3nt: TGTGCCAGCAGTTTAGGAGCGAACACTGAAGCTTTCTTT
d_gene: -; j_gene: TRBJ1-1; abundance: -; v_gene: TRBV12-3/TRBV12-4; CDR3aa: CASNHQPRSEAFF; CDR3nt: TGTGCCAGCAATCACCAACCGAGGTCTGAAGCTTTCTTT
d_gene: TRBD1; j_gene: TRBJ1-4; abundance: few; v_gene: TRBV14; CDR3aa: CASSQGTGWNEKLFF; CDR3nt: TGTGCCAGCAGCCAAGGGACAGGGTGGAATGAAAAACTGTTTTTT
d_gene: TRBD2; j_gene: TRBJ2-5; abundance: -; v_gene: TRBV9; CDR3aa: CASSPGLANWETQYF; CDR3nt: TGTGCCAGCAGCCCGGGACTAGCTAACTGGGAGACCCAGTACTTC
d_gene: TRBD2; j_gene: TRBJ2-3; abundance: -; v_gene: TRBV3-1/TRBV3-2; CDR3aa: CASSLSGGPVADTQYF; CDR3nt: TGTGCCAGCAGCCTTAGCGGGGGGCCGGTCGCAGATACGCAGTATTTT
d_gene: TRBD1; j_gene: TRBJ2-1; abundance: -; v_gene: TRBV5-5; CDR3aa: CASSSWDRAANEQFF; CDR3nt: TGTGCCAGCAGCTCTTGGGACAGGGCGGCAAATGAGCAGTTCTTC
d_gene: -; j_gene: TRBJ1-2; abundance: -; v_gene: TRBV20-1; CDR3aa: CSASRQTANYGYTF; CDR3nt: TGCAGTGCTAGTAGACAGACAGCTAACTATGGCTACACCTTC
d_gene: -; j_gene: TRBJ2-5; abundance: -; v_gene: TRBV7-2; CDR3aa: CASSFGPSSETQYF; CDR3nt: TGTGCCAGCAGCTTCGGGCCTTCTAGCGAGACCCAGTACTTC
d_gene: -; j_gene: TRBJ2-5; abundance: -; v_gene: TRBV10-1; CDR3aa: CASSDGRGQETQYF; CDR3nt: TGCGCCAGCAGTGATGGACGGGGTCAAGAGACCCAGTACTTC
d_gene: -; j_gene: TRBJ1-1; abundance: few; v_gene: TRBV10-1; CDR3aa: CASSKGGTEAFF; CDR3nt: TGCGCCAGCAGTAAGGGAGGCACTGAAGCTTTCTTT
d_gene: TRBD1; j_gene: TRBJ2-5; abundance: -; v_gene: TRBV28; CDR3aa: CASSPGQQETQYF; CDR3nt: TGTGCCAGCAGCCCGGGACAGCAAGAGACCCAGTACTTC
d_gene: TRBD2; j_gene: TRBJ2-1; abundance: few; v_gene: TRBV7-2; CDR3aa: CASSLYERERSYNEQFF; CDR3nt: TGTGCCAGCAGCTTATATGAGCGGGAGAGGTCCTACAATGAGCAGTTCTTC
d_gene: -; j_gene: TRBJ1-4; abundance: -; v_gene: TRBV18; CDR3aa: CASSPKQATNEKLFF; CDR3nt: TGTGCCAGCTCGCCTAAACAGGCAACTAATGAAAAACTGTTTTTT
d_gene: -; j_gene: TRBJ1-5; abundance: -; v_gene: TRBV12-3/TRBV12-4; CDR3aa: CASSFGAGQPQHF; CDR3nt: TGTGCCAGCAGTTTTGGGGCAGGTCAGCCCCAGCATTTT
d_gene: TRBD2; j_gene: TRBJ2-3; abundance: -; v_gene: TRBV6-5; CDR3aa: CASFRSGGTDTQYF; CDR3nt: TGTGCCAGCTTCAGGAGCGGGGGGACAGATACGCAGTATTTT
d_gene: -; j_gene: TRBJ1-5; abundance: -; v_gene: TRBV12-3/TRBV12-4; CDR3aa: CASSLDRNQPQHF; CDR3nt: TGTGCCAGCAGTTTAGATAGAAATCAGCCCCAGCATTTT
d_gene: -; j_gene: TRBJ2-7; abundance: -; v_gene: TRBV29-1; CDR3aa: CSAEHSYEQYF; CDR3nt: TGCAGCGCCGAACACAGCTACGAGCAGTACTTC
d_gene: -; j_gene: TRBJ2-2; abundance: -; v_gene: TRBV11-3; CDR3aa: CASSQAQGTGELFF; CDR3nt: TGTGCCAGCAGCCAAGCGCAGGGCACCGGGGAGCTGTTTTTT
d_gene: -; j_gene: TRBJ1-2; abundance: -; v_gene: TRBV11-2; CDR3aa: CASSPGGDYGYTF; CDR3nt: TGTGCCAGCAGCCCCGGGGGGGACTATGGCTACACCTTC
d_gene: TRBD2; j_gene: TRBJ2-3; abundance: -; v_gene: TRBV7-2; CDR3aa: CASSPRTSGGSDTQYF; CDR3nt: TGTGCCAGCAGCCCACGGACTAGCGGGGGGTCAGATACGCAGTATTTT
d_gene: TRBD1; j_gene: TRBJ1-1; abundance: once; v_gene: TRBV27; CDR3aa: CASRRDRIDTEAFF; CDR3nt: TGTGCCAGCAGGAGGGACAGGATAGACACTGAAGCTTTCTTT
d_gene: TRBD1; j_gene: TRBJ1-1; abundance: once; v_gene: TRBV29-1; CDR3aa: CSAKLTGTKGTEAFF; CDR3nt: TGCAGCGCCAAGTTGACAGGGACAAAAGGGACTGAAGCTTTCTTT
d_gene: TRBD1; j_gene: TRBJ1-5; abundance: -; v_gene: TRBV3-1/TRBV3-2; CDR3aa: CASSQTGTDNQPQHF; CDR3nt: TGTGCCAGCAGCCAAACCGGGACAGACAATCAGCCCCAGCATTTT
d_gene: -; j_gene: TRBJ1-4; abundance: many; v_gene: TRBV4-3; CDR3aa: CASSQDRGEKLFF; CDR3nt: TGCGCCAGCAGCCAAGATCGGGGTGAAAAACTGTTTTTT